This TCR beta chain was captured in a study of T-cell memory formation after mild COVID-19. Background on the study: The TCR clusters were mostly specific to one donor.

The authors produced TCR alpha and TCR beta cDNA libraries with sample barcodes and UMIs by 5'RACE using constant-segment primers. MiXCR, applied by TCRdb to the 5' RACE reads, yields one record per CDR3 protein. The sample carries around 400,000 distinct CDR3 sequences, roughly a quarter recorded once. V was pared by 6 bases and J by 4 bases, with 8 bases of the junction left unmatched. This CDR3 spans 13 amino acids. In germline, CDR1 is DFQATT, CDR2 SNEGSKA (reference sequence). The study's findings and limits: Cross-reactive memory seemingly joined, as some responding clones were found in pre-infection memory. Mostly located in CM and EM were contracting CD4+ clones, with contracting CD8+ clones located in EMRA.

As to this clonotype: Its antigen is not known.

The sequence was collected from an adult woman who had mild COVID-19 (a few samples of this study predate the infection). Cell type and time point are not known. This chain links TRBV20-1 with TRBJ1-1, with TRBD1 matching 7 bases. Sequences were obtained from PBMCs or a T cell subset sorted from them (not recorded which). CDR3 residues: CSAAVPGGTEAFF. DNA for the CDR3: TGCAGTGCCGCCGTCCCAGGGGGCACTGAAGCTTTCTTT.